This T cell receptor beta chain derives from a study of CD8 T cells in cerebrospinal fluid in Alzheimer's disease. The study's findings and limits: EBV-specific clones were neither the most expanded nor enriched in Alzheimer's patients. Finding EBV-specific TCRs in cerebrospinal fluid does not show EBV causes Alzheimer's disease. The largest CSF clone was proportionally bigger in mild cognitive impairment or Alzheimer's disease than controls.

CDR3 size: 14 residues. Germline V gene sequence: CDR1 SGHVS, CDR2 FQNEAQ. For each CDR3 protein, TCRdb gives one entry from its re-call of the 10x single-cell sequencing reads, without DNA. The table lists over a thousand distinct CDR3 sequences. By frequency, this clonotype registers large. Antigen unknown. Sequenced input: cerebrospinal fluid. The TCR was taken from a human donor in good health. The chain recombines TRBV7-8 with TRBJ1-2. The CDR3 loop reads CASSLARDYYGYTF.